This is a list of T cell receptor beta chains from one sample in a study of T cell repertoires in cytomegalovirus infection. From the reads, TCRdb called clonotypes with MiXCR, one entry per CDR3 protein. The repertoire includes about 830,000 distinct CDR3 sequences, over 25% of them detected once, and around 12% sits in the top ten. No antigen has been identified for these receptors. The material was cultured CD8+ T cells from PBMCs, obtained from culture after CMV antigen stimulation. Receptors originate from a human donor in good health (CMV status not recorded). Some clones in this sample may be carry-over from other donors' samples. Both conserved end residues are part of each CDR3.

TRBV7-4	TRBJ1-2	CASNKSGEEGYTF
TRBV4-2	TRBJ2-5	CASSQGYLGTEYQETQYF
TRBV5-5	TRBJ2-2	CASSLRLAGISGELFF
TRBV27	TRBJ2-5	CASSPHRGETQYF
TRBV7-9	TRBJ2-1	CASSLLGDRGQNEQFF
TRBV7-6	TRBJ2-5	CASSLALITSGGYQETQYF
TRBV27	TRBJ1-2	CASSFIWGDGYTF
TRBV4-1	TRBJ2-2	CASSQDRDTRGELFF
TRBV19	TRBJ2-1	CASSIGAGPLYNEQFF
TRBV5-1	TRBJ2-2	CASSLEQGGTGELFF
TRBV5-5	TRBJ2-7	CASSLVDQGAGEQYF
TRBV7-3	TRBJ2-1	CASSLTSGLGDEQFF
TRBV7-4	TRBJ2-3	CASSPPKTSGGEDTQYF
TRBV14	TRBJ1-6	CASTPKEPYNSPLHF
TRBV4-1	TRBJ2-7	CASSQGILLAYEQYF
TRBV6-2/TRBV6-3	TRBJ2-7	CASTGQGYEQYF
TRBV4-1	TRBJ2-1	CASSQEAGLNEQFF
TRBV11-2	TRBJ1-1	CASSSSRGLRTEAFF
TRBV7-2	TRBJ2-1	CASISNTGGFYNEQFF
TRBV5-4	TRBJ1-6	CASSVRTLNSPLHF
TRBV19	TRBJ1-2	CASSTPQDREVGYTF
TRBV6-6	TRBJ1-4	CASSYSRGWNEKLFF
TRBV7-9	TRBJ2-1	CASSGTEVYEQFF
TRBV12-3/TRBV12-4	TRBJ1-2	CASSLEPTGNYGYTF
TRBV7-2	TRBJ2-5	CASSLGLAGGHETQYF
TRBV19	TRBJ2-2	CASTGRGLGTGELFF
TRBV7-2	TRBJ1-4	CASSLDGGRVEKLFF
TRBV5-1	TRBJ2-7	CASSAPTQRGVHEQYF
TRBV7-9	TRBJ2-7	CASQGGRPDFYEQYF
TRBV7-9	TRBJ1-1	CASTRGGVDTEAFF
TRBV20-1	TRBJ2-6	CSAQSSGTTDSGANVLTF
TRBV25-1	TRBJ1-2	CASSEPGDVGYTF
TRBV4-3	TRBJ2-1	CASSQDNPIEQFF
TRBV6-2/TRBV6-3	TRBJ2-7	CASSYGTVAEQYF